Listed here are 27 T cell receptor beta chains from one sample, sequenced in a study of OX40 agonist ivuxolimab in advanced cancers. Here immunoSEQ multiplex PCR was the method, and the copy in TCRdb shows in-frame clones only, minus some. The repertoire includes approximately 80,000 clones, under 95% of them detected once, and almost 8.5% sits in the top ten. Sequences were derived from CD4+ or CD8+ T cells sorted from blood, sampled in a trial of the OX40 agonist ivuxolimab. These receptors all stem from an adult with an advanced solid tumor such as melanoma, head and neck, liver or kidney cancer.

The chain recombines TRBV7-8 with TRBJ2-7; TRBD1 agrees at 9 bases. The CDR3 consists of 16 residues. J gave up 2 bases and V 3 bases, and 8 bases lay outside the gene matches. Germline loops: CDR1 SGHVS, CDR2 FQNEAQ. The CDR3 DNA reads TGTGCCAGCAGCTTCGCCCCGGGACAGGGCACCTACGAGCAGTACTTC. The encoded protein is CASSFAPGQGTYEQYF.

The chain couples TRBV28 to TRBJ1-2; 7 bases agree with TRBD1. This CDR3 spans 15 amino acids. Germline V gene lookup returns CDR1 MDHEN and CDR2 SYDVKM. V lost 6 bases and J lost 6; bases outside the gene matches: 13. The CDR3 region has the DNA TGTGCCAGCAGAACTACCGGGACAGTAGGAGATGGCTACACCTTC. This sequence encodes CASRTTGTVGDGYTF.

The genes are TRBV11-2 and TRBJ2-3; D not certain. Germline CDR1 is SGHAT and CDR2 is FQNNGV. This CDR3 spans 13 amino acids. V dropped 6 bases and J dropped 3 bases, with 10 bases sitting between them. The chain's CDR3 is CASRSLWTDTQYF. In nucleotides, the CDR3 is TGTGCCAGCAGGTCCTTGTGGACAGATACGCAGTATTTT.

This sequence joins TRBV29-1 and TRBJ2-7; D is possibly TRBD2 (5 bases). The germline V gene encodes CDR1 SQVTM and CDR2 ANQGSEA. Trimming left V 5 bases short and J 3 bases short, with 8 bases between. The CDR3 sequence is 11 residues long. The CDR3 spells CSVHRDYEQYF. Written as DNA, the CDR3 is TGCAGCGTTCATCGGGACTACGAGCAGTACTTC.

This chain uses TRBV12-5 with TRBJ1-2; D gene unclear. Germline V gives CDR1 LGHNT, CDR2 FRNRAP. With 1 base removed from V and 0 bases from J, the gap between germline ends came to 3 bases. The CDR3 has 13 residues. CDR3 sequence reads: CASGLDTNYGYTF. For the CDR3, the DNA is TGTGCTAGTGGTTTGGATACTAACTATGGCTACACCTTC.

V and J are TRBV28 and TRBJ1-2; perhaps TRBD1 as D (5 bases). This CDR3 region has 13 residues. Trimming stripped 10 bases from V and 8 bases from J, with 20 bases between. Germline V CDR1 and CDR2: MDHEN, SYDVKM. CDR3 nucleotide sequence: TGTGCCACCCTATTATCGGGGGGGTCAGGCTACACCTTC. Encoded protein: CATLLSGGSGYTF.

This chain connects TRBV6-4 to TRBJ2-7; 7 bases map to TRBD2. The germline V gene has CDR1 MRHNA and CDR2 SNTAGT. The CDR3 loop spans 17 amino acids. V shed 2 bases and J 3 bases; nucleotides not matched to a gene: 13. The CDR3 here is CASSDRSGCGRDYEQYV. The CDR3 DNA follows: TGTGCCAGCAGTGACCGATCGGGTTGCGGGAGAGACTACGAGCAGTACGTC.

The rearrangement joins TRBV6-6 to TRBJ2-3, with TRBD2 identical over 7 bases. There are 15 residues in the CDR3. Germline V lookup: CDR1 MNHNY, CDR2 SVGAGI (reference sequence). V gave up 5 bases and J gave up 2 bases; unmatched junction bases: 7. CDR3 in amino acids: CASSPTGGPTDTQYF. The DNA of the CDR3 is TGTGCCAGCAGTCCTACGGGAGGCCCCACAGATACGCAGTATTTT.

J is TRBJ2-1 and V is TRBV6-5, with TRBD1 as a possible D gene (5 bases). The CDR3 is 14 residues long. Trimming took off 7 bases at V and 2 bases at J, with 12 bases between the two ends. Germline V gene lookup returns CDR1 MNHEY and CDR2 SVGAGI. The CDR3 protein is CASTPTGAYNEQFF. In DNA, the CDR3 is TGTGCCAGCACCCCAACAGGAGCCTACAATGAGCAGTTCTTC.

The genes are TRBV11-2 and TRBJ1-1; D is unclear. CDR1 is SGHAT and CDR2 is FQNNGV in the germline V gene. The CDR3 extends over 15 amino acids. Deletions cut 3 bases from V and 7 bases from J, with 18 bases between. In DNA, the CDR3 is TGTGCCAGCAGCTTTGGGAGACACAGAACAAGTGAAGCTTTCTTT. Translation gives CASSFGRHRTSEAFF.

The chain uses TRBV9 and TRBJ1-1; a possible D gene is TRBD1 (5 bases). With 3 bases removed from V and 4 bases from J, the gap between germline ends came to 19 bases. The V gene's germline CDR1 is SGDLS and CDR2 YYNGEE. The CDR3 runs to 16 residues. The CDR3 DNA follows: TGTGCCAGCAGCGCCGGACCCAGGGTATCCGGCACTGAAGCTTTCTTT. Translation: CASSAGPRVSGTEAFF.

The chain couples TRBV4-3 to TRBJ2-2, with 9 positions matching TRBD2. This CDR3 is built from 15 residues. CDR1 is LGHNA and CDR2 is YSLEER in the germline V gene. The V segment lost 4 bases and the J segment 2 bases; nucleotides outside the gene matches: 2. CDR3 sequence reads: CASSPGLANTGELFF. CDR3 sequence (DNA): TGCGCCAGCAGCCCGGGACTAGCCAACACCGGGGAGCTGTTTTTT.

CDR3 loop: CASSPWAGSGYTF. CDR3 sequence (DNA): TGTGCCAGCTCACCATGGGCAGGGAGCGGCTACACCTTC. J is TRBJ1-2 and V is TRBV18; tentatively, D is TRBD1 (5 bases). Germline CDR1 KGHSH, CDR2 LQKENI. This CDR3 is 13 amino acids long. The V and J ends lost 2 bases and 8 bases respectively, with 12 bases between them.

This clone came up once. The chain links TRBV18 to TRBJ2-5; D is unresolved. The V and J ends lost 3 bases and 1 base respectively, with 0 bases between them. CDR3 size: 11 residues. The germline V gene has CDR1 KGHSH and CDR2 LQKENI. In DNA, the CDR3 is TGTGCCAGCTCACCCCAAGAGACCCAGTACTTC. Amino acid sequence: CASSPQETQYF. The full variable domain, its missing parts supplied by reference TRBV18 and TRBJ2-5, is NAGVMQNPRHLVRRRGQEARLRCSPMKGHSHVYWYRQLPEEGLKFMVYLQKENIIDESGMPKERFSAEFPKEGPSILRIQQVVRGDSAAYFCASSPQETQYFGPGTRLLVL.

CDR3 sequence reads: CASSLGQATEAFF. CDR3 bases: TGTGCCAGCAGCCTCGGACAGGCGACTGAAGCTTTCTTT. This chain uses TRBV7-2 with TRBJ1-1; 7 nucleotides line up with TRBD1. Germline CDR1 reads SGHTA; CDR2 reads FQGNSA. With 5 bases clipped from V and 5 bases from J, the junction kept 5 bases outside the gene matches. This CDR3 contains 13 residues.

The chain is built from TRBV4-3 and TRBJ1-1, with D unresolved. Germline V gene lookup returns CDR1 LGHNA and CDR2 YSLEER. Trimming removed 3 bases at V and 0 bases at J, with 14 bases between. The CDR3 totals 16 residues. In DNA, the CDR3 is TGCGCCAGCAGCCAGGGATTTATTGACCTGAACACTGAAGCTTTCTTT. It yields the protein CASSQGFIDLNTEAFF.

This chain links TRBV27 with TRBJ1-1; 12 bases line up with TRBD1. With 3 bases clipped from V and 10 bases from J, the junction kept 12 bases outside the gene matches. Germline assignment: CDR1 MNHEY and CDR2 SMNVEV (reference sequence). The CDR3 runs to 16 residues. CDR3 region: CASSLVRGQGAGLAFF. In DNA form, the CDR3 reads TGTGCCAGCAGTTTGGTTAGGGGACAGGGGGCTGGTTTAGCTTTCTTT.

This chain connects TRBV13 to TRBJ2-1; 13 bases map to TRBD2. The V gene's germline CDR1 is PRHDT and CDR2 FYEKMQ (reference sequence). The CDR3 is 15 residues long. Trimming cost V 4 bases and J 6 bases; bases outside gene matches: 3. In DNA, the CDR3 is TGTGCCAGCAGCTACGGGACTAGCGGGATCAATGAGCAGTTCTTC. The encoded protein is CASSYGTSGINEQFF.

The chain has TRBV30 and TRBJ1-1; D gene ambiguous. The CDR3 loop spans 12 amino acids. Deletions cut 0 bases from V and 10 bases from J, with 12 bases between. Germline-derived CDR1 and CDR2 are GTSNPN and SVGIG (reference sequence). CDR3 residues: CAWSVPAVRAFF. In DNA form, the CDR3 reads TGTGCCTGGAGTGTACCGGCAGTTAGAGCTTTCTTT.

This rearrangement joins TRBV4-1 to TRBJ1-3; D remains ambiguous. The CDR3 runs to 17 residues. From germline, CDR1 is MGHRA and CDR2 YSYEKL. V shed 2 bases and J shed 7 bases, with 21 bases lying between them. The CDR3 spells CASSQRERPSLWNTIYF. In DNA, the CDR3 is TGCGCCAGCAGCCAAAGGGAGAGACCCTCTCTGTGGAACACCATATATTTT.

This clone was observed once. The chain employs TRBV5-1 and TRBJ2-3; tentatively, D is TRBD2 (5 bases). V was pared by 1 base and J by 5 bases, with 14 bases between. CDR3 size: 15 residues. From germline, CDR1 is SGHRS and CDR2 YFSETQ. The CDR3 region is CASSLRPAERDTQYF. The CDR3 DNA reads TGCGCCAGCAGCTTGCGGCCAGCGGAGCGAGATACGCAGTATTTT.

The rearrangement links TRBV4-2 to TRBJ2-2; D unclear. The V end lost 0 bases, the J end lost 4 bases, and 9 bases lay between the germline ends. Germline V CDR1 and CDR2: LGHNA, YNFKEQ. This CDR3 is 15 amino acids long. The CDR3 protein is CASSQDSRATGELFF. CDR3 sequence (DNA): TGTGCCAGCAGCCAAGATAGTAGGGCCACCGGGGAGCTGTTTTTT.

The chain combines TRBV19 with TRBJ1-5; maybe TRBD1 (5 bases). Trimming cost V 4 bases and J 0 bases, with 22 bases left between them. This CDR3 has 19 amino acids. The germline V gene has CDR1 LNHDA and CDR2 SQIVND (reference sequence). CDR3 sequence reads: CASSTQDSLIFASNQPQHF. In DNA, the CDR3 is TGTGCCAGTAGTACACAAGACAGCCTCATATTCGCTAGCAATCAGCCCCAGCATTTT. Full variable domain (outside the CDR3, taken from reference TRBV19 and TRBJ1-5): DGGITQSPKYLFRKEGQNVTLSCEQNLNHDAMYWYRQDPGQGLRLIYYSQIVNDFQKGDIAEGYSVSREKKESFPLTVTSAQKNPTAFYLCASSTQDSLIFASNQPQHFGDGTRLSIL.

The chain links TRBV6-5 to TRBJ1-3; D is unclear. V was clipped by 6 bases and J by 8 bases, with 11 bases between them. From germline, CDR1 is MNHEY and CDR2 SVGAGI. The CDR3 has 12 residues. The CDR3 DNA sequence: TGTGCCAGCAGCCAAAACGGGGACACCATATATTTT. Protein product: CASSQNGDTIYF.

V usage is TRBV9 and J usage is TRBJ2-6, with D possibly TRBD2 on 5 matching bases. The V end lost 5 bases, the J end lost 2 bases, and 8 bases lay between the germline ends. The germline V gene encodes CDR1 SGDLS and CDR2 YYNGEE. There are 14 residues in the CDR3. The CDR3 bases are TGTGCCAGCAGTCGGAGGCCTGGGGCCAACGTCCTGACTTTC. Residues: CASSRRPGANVLTF.

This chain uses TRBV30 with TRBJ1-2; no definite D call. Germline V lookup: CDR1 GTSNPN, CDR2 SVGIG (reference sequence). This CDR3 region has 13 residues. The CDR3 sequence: CAFAEVSSIGYTF. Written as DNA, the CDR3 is TGTGCATTCGCGGAGGTTTCGTCTATTGGCTACACCTTC.

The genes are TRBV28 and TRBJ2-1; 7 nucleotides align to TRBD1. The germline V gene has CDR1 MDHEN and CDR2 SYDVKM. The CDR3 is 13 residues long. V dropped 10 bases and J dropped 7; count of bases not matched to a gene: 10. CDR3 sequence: CAIKPGQKNEQFF. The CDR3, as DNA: TGTGCCATCAAACCGGGACAGAAAAATGAGCAGTTCTTC.